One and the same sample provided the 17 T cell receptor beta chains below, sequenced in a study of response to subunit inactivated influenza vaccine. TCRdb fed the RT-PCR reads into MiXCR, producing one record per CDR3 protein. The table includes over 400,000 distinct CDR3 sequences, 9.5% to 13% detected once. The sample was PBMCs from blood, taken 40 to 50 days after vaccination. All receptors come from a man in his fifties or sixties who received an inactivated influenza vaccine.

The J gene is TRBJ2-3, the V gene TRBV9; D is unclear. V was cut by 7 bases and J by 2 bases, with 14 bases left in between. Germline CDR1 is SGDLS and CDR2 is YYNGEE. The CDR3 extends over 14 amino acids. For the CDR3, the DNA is TGTGCCAGCGGAAAGGGTAGTGCCACAGATACGCAGTATTTT. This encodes CASGKGSATDTQYF.

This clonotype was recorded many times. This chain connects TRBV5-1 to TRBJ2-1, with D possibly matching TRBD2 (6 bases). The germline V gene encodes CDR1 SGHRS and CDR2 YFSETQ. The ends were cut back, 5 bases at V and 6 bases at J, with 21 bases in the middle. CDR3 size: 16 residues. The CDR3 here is CASRGGRGRITNEQFF. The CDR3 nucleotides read TGCGCCAGCAGGGGAGGTCGTGGGAGGATCACCAATGAGCAGTTCTTC.

CDR3 sequence reads: CASSQGAVEETQYF. DNA of the CDR3: TGTGCCAGCAGCCAAGGGGCGGTCGAAGAGACCCAGTACTTC. The chain recombines TRBV21-1 with TRBJ2-5; the table's D call of TRBD1 was not tested on the DNA. TRBV21-1 is a pseudogene. The CDR3 totals 14 residues.

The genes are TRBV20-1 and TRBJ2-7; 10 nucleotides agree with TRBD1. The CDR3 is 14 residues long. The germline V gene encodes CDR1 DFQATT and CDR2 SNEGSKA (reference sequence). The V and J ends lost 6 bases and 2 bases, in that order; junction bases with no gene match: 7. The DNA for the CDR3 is TGCAGTGCAAGTGGACAGGGGGTACCCTACGAGCAGTACTTC. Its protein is CSASGQGVPYEQYF.

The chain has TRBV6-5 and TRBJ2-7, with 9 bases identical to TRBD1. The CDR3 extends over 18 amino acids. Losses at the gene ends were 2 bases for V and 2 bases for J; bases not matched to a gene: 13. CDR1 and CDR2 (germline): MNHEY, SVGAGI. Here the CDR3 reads CASSYRQGGFMGPYEQYF. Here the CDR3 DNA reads TGTGCCAGCAGTTACCGACAGGGGGGCTTTATGGGGCCCTACGAGCAGTACTTC.

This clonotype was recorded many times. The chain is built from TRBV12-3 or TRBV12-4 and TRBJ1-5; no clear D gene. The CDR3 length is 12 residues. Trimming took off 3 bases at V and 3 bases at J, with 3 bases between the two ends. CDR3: CASSFDNQPQHF. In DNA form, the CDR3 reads TGTGCCAGCAGTTTTGACAATCAGCCCCAGCATTTT.

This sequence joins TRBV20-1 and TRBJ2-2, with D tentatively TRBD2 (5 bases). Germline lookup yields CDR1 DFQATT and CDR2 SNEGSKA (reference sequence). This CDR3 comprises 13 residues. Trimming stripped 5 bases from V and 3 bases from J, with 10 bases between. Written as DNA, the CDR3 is TGCAGTGCTGCTGAGGACTACACCGGGGAGCTGTTTTTT. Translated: CSAAEDYTGELFF.

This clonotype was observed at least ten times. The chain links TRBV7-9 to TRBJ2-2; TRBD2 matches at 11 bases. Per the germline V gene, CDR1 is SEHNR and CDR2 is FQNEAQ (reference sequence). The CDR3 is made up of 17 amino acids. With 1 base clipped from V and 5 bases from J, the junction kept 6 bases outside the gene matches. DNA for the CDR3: TGTGCCAGCAGCTTAGGGCTAGCGGGAGGAAGGACCGGGGAGCTGTTTTTT. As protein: CASSLGLAGGRTGELFF.

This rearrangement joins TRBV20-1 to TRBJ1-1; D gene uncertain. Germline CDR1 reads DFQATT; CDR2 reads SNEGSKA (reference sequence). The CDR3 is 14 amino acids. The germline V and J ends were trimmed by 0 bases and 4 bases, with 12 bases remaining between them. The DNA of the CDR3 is TGCAGTGCTAGAGATCCGGGGTTAGGCACTGAAGCTTTCTTT. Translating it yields CSARDPGLGTEAFF.

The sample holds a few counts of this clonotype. CDR3 amino acids: CASSLWRGPAKETQYF. CDR3 nucleotides: TGCGCCAGCAGCTTGTGGCGTGGGCCGGCGAAAGAGACCCAGTACTTC. The chain recombines TRBV5-1 with TRBJ2-5, with D uncertain. V was trimmed by 1 base and J by 3 bases, leaving 16 bases between them. This CDR3 is built from 16 residues. Germline values: CDR1 SGHRS, CDR2 YFSETQ.

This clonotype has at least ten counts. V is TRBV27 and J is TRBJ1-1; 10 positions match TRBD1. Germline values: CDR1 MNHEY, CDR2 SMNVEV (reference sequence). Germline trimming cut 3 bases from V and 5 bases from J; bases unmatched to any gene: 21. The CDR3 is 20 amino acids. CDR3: CASSLQTPGTGDLMDTEAFF. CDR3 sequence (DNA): TGTGCCAGCAGTTTGCAAACGCCCGGGACAGGGGATTTGATGGATACTGAAGCTTTCTTT.

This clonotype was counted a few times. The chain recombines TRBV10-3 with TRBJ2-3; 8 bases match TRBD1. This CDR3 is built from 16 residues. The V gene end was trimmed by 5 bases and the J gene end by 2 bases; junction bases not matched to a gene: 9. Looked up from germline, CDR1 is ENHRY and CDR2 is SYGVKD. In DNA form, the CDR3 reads TGTGCCATCAGTTCTCCGGGACAGGCTCTCACAGATACGCAGTATTTT. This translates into CAISSPGQALTDTQYF.

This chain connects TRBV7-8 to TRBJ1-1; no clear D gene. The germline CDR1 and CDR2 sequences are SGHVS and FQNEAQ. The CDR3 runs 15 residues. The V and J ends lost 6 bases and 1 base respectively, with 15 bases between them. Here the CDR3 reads CASSLQITPNTEAFF. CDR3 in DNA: TGTGCCAGCAGTCTTCAGATTACACCGAACACTGAAGCTTTCTTT.

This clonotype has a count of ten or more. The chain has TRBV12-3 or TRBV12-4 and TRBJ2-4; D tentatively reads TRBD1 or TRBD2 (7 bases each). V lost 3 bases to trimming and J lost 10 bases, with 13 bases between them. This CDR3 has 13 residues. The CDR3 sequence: CASSFRQGGIQYF. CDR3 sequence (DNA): TGTGCCAGCAGTTTCAGACAGGGAGGGATTCAGTACTTC.

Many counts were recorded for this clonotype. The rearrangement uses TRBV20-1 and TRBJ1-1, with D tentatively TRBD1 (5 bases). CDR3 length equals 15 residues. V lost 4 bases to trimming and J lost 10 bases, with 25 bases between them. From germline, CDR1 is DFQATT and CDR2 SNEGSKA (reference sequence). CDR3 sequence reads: CSANSPGRPGEGAFF. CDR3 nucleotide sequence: TGCAGTGCTAATTCCCCAGGGCGTCCCGGAGAAGGAGCTTTCTTT.

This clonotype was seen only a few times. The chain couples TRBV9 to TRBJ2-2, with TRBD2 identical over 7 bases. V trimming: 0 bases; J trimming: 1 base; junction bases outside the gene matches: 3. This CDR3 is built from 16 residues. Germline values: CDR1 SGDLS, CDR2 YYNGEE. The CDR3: CASSVVSGVNTGELFF. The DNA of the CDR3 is TGTGCCAGCAGCGTAGTCAGCGGGGTGAACACCGGGGAGCTGTTTTTT.

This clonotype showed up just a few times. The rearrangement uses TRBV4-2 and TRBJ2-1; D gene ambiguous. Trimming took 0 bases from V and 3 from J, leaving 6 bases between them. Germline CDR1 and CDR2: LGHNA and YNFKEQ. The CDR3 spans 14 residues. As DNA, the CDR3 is TGTGCCAGCAGCCAAGAGACAAGCTACAATGAGCAGTTCTTC. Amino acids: CASSQETSYNEQFF.